Below are 16 T cell receptor beta chains sequenced from a single sample in a study of cytomegalovirus exposure and HLA in healthy donors. Use of 60 Vbeta and 13 Jbeta primers characterized the PCR. Profiling relied on immunoSEQ multiplex PCR, and the TCRdb table lists in-frame clones only, not all of them. The table records around 150,000 clones, around 76% of them present only once. Material for sequencing was PBMCs. These receptors all come from a female donor in good health and CMV-seronegative.

This chain connects TRBV30 to TRBJ1-4; a possible D gene is TRBD1 (6 bases). The CDR3 is 14 residues long. V was pared by 1 base and J by 5 bases, with 11 bases between. CDR1 GTSNPN and CDR2 SVGIG come from the germline V gene (reference sequence). This CDR3 reads CAWSGTALNEKLFF. The CDR3, as DNA: TGTGCCTGGAGTGGGACAGCCTTGAATGAAAAACTGTTTTTT.

In its sample, this clone was seen a few times. The J gene is TRBJ2-3, the V gene TRBV19, with D possibly TRBD2 on 6 matching bases. Germline lookup yields CDR1 LNHDA and CDR2 SQIVND (reference sequence). This CDR3 region has 17 residues. The germline V and J ends were trimmed by 3 bases and 1 base, with 17 bases remaining between them. In DNA, the CDR3 is TGTGCCAGTAGTATTGGGACTGGGTCCCTGGGCACAGATACGCAGTATTTT. Residues: CASSIGTGSLGTDTQYF.

CDR3 in amino acids: CASSLTSGRSDTQYF. CDR3 bases: TGTGCCAGCAGCTTGACTAGCGGGAGGTCAGATACGCAGTATTTT. This chain links TRBV7-3 with TRBJ2-3; 13 positions agree with TRBD2. The germline V gene has CDR1 SGHTA and CDR2 FQGTGA. The V and J ends lost 3 bases and 4 bases, in that order; junction bases with no gene match: 1. The CDR3 totals 15 residues.

The chain has TRBV27 and TRBJ2-2, with 11 bases matching TRBD1. Germline V lookup: CDR1 MNHEY, CDR2 SMNVEV (reference sequence). The junction had 7 bases not matched to a gene; V was cut back by 5 bases and J by 5 bases. The CDR3 totals 16 residues. The CDR3 DNA reads as TGTGCCAGCAGTCGAGGGACAGGGGGTCTGACCGGGGAGCTGTTTTTT. Amino acid sequence: CASSRGTGGLTGELFF.

V and J are TRBV6-1 and TRBJ1-1, with D perhaps matching TRBD1 (5 bases). V shed 3 bases and J shed 5 bases, with 13 bases lying between them. There are 14 residues in the CDR3. Germline V gene data show CDR1 as MNHNS and CDR2 as SASEGT. The CDR3 DNA reads as TGTGCCAGCAGTGAGTTCGGGGGGACGACTGAAGCTTTCTTT. It translates to CASSEFGGTTEAFF.

The rearrangement links TRBV5-1 to TRBJ2-2; D ambiguous. Trimming cost V 0 bases and J 1 base, with 4 bases left between them. CDR1 and CDR2 from the germline V gene are SGHRS and YFSETQ. The CDR3 totals 14 residues. The CDR3 loop is CASSLGVNTGELFF. The CDR3 DNA is TGCGCCAGCAGCTTGGGAGTGAACACCGGGGAGCTGTTTTTT.

This clone came up a few times. V is TRBV5-1 and J is TRBJ1-2; tentatively, D is TRBD1 (5 bases). This CDR3 has 13 amino acids. CDR1 and CDR2 (germline): SGHRS, YFSETQ. Trimming cost V 2 bases and J 2 bases, with 7 bases left between them. DNA of the CDR3: TGCGCCAGCAGCTTCGGGGGGAACTATGGCTACACCTTC. This sequence encodes CASSFGGNYGYTF. Variable domain in full (rest from reference TRBV5-1 and TRBJ1-2): KAGVTQTPRYLIKTRGQQVTLSCSPISGHRSVSWYQQTPGQGLQFLFEYFSETQRNKGNFPGRFSGRQFSNSRSEMNVSTLELGDSALYLCASSFGGNYGYTFGSGTRLTVV.

This clone has a handful of counts. CDR3 loop: CASSQSGGDETQYF. CDR3 DNA: TGTGCCAGCAGCCAGTCCGGGGGGGACGAGACCCAGTACTTC. The V gene is TRBV4-2, the J gene TRBJ2-5; 8 bases are shared with TRBD2. Germline V gene sequence: CDR1 LGHNA, CDR2 YNFKEQ. V shed 3 bases, J shed 5 bases, and the junction held 5 bases outside the gene matches. The CDR3 sequence is 14 residues long.

The chain couples TRBV6-4 to TRBJ1-2; TRBD1 matches at 9 bases. CDR1 is MRHNA and CDR2 is SNTAGT in the germline V gene. J was trimmed by 7 bases and V by 6 bases; bases with no gene match: 6. The CDR3 spans 13 residues. CDR3 bases: TGTGCCAGCAGCCCAGACAGGGGGATTGGCTACACCTTC. This encodes CASSPDRGIGYTF.

The chain recombines TRBV5-1 with TRBJ2-1; 12 bases are a match to TRBD1. V trimming: 6 bases; J trimming: 5 bases; junction bases outside the gene matches: 9. Per germline, CDR1 SGHRS and CDR2 YFSETQ. The CDR3 has 16 residues. The CDR3 protein is CASIPGTGGAHNEQFF. DNA of the CDR3: TGCGCCAGCATTCCTGGGACAGGGGGCGCACACAATGAGCAGTTCTTC.

The chain uses TRBV6-1 and TRBJ2-5; D is ambiguous. Germline values: CDR1 MNHNS, CDR2 SASEGT. The CDR3 is 14 amino acids. V was pared by 5 bases and J by 1 base, with 11 bases between. CDR3 nucleotides: TGTGCCAGCAGTAGAACCGGTACCCAAGAGACCCAGTACTTC. It is translated as CASSRTGTQETQYF.

The rearrangement links TRBV5-1 to TRBJ1-1; D gene ambiguous. The CDR3 length is 14 residues. V shed 1 base and J shed 0 bases, with 7 bases lying between them. Germline-derived CDR1 and CDR2 are SGHRS and YFSETQ. The CDR3 is CASSLYSVNTEAFF. The CDR3 nucleotides read TGCGCCAGCAGCTTGTATTCGGTGAACACTGAAGCTTTCTTT.

The V call is TRBV10-2, the J call TRBJ1-3, with 8 bases matching TRBD1. J was trimmed by 4 bases and V by 6 bases; bases with no gene match: 5. Germline values: CDR1 WSHSY, CDR2 SAAADI. CDR3 length equals 14 residues. The CDR3 sequence is CASSDRGPGNTIYF. The CDR3 DNA sequence: TGCGCCAGCAGCGACAGGGGACCCGGAAACACCATATATTTT.

In its sample, this clone was seen a few times. The gene calls are TRBV5-6 and TRBJ1-2, with D possibly TRBD1 on 5 matching bases. CDR1 SGHDT and CDR2 YYEEEE come from the germline V gene. There are 15 residues in the CDR3. The V gene lost 0 bases and the J gene lost 2 bases, with 11 bases spanning the gap. The CDR3 coding sequence is TGTGCCAGCAGCTTGGTAGGGGAAGGGAACTATGGCTACACCTTC. Protein product: CASSLVGEGNYGYTF.

The V call is TRBV6-5, the J call TRBJ1-6; D is unresolved. This CDR3 comprises 12 residues. V was cut by 2 bases and J by 7 bases, with 3 bases left in between. Germline V gene lookup returns CDR1 MNHEY and CDR2 SVGAGI. CDR3 nucleotides: TGTGCCAGCAGTTACCGGAATTCACCCCTCCACTTT. This codes for CASSYRNSPLHF.

Details on this clone: The junction shows a germline mismatch at one end, possibly a read error. The chain employs TRBV6-1 and TRBJ1-5, with a tentative D call TRBD1 (6 bases). Germline CDR1 MNHNS, CDR2 SASEGT. CDR3 length: 14 amino acids. The chain's CDR3 is CASCEGGGNQPQHF. The DNA for the CDR3 is TGTGCCAGCTGTGAGGGGGGAGGCAATCAGCCCCAGCATTTT.